The 22 T cell receptor beta chains below all came from one sample that was sequenced in a study of naive and memory T cell subsets. An equimolar mix of two oligonucleotides served as the beta constant-region primer for TRBC1 and TRBC2. TCRdb ran MiXCR on the UMI-ligation and nested PCR reads and lists one entry per CDR3 protein. The table includes about 150,000 distinct CDR3 sequences, around 15% detected once. Specimen: naive CD4+ T cells from blood. The source of these receptors is a human donor in good health.

The chain is built from TRBV12-3 or TRBV12-4 and TRBJ2-1; TRBD1 matches 7 bases. The CDR3 sequence is 12 residues long. V lost 6 bases and J lost 9; bases outside the gene matches: 5. CDR3 region: CASSPTGIEQFF. For the CDR3, the DNA is TGTGCCAGCAGCCCGACAGGGATTGAGCAGTTCTTC.

The chain joins TRBV23-1 to TRBJ1-1; D uncertain. TRBV23-1 falls under the ORF class, with uncertain function. Trimming took 0 bases from V and 3 from J, leaving 14 bases between them. CDR3 length: 16 amino acids. The CDR3 DNA is TGCGCCAGCAGTCAATCAGGGTCAGGACGGGACACTGAAGCTTTCTTT. This gives the protein CASSQSGSGRDTEAFF.

This chain connects TRBV10-3 to TRBJ2-3, with 12 nucleotides matching TRBD1. The CDR3 consists of 16 residues. Germline trimming cut 10 bases from V and 5 bases from J; bases unmatched to any gene: 13. Germline-derived CDR1 and CDR2 are ENHRY and SYGVKD. CDR3 region: CATRGDRGRGGDTQYF. CDR3 nucleotide sequence: TGTGCCACCCGGGGGGACAGGGGGCGAGGTGGAGATACGCAGTATTTT.

This clonotype was seen more than once but under ten times. The rearrangement joins TRBV14 to TRBJ2-7, with D maybe TRBD2 (5 bases). The germline V and J ends were trimmed by 1 base and 2 bases, with 12 bases remaining between them. The length of the CDR3 is 15 residues. Per the germline V gene, CDR1 is SGHDN and CDR2 is FVKESK. CDR3 coding DNA: TGTGCCAGCAGCCAAGCCGTCGGGATGACCTACGAGCAGTACTTC. This codes for CASSQAVGMTYEQYF.

The chain has TRBV30 and TRBJ1-1; D unresolved. V lost 0 bases to trimming and J lost 3 bases, with 11 bases between them. The length of the CDR3 is 14 residues. CDR1 GTSNPN and CDR2 SVGIG come from the germline V gene (reference sequence). CDR3 nucleotides: TGTGCCTGGAGTGTACGAGGATCCTACACTGAAGCTTTCTTT. Translating gives CAWSVRGSYTEAFF.

This clonotype was counted between two and nine times. The chain carries TRBV30 and TRBJ2-5, with D perhaps matching TRBD1 (5 bases). Germline CDR1 is GTSNPN and CDR2 is SVGIG (reference sequence). Trimming took 0 bases from V and 0 from J, leaving 11 bases between them. The length of the CDR3 is 15 residues. CDR3 in DNA: TGTGCCTGGAGTGTACGTAGGGGAAACCAAGAGACCCAGTACTTC. The encoded protein is CAWSVRRGNQETQYF.

This clonotype was recorded a few times. The J gene is TRBJ1-5, the V gene TRBV7-9; D call uncertain. V shed 7 bases and J shed 5 bases, with 12 bases lying between them. CDR3 length: 13 residues. Per the germline V gene, CDR1 is SEHNR and CDR2 is FQNEAQ (reference sequence). CDR3 sequence: CASTPGGDQPQHF. CDR3 nucleotide sequence: TGTGCCAGCACCCCCGGAGGAGATCAGCCCCAGCATTTT.

This clonotype turned up a few times. The V gene is TRBV20-1, the J gene TRBJ2-5; 9 positions match TRBD1. The germline gives CDR1 DFQATT, CDR2 SNEGSKA (reference sequence). This CDR3 has 14 residues. The CDR3 region is CSTPGGQGIETQYF. In nucleotides, the CDR3 is TGCAGCACCCCAGGGGGACAGGGAATAGAGACCCAGTACTTC.

This clonotype has more than one count but fewer than ten. The J gene is TRBJ2-6, the V gene TRBV6-5, with D perhaps given as TRBD1 or TRBD2 (5 bases each). Trimming shortened V by 6 bases and J by 1 base, and 13 bases separated the two germline ends. The CDR3 spans 16 residues. Germline lookup yields CDR1 MNHEY and CDR2 SVGAGI. The CDR3 loop is CASSPWGGSGANVLTF. Written as DNA, the CDR3 is TGTGCCAGCAGCCCCTGGGGCGGGTCTGGGGCCAACGTCCTGACTTTC.

This clonotype was observed a handful of times. This chain connects TRBV6-2 or TRBV6-3 to TRBJ2-6; 9 bases are shared with TRBD1. The length of the CDR3 is 20 residues. With 2 bases clipped from V and 2 bases from J, the junction kept 13 bases outside the gene matches. Per the germline V gene, CDR1 is MNHEY and CDR2 is SVGEGT. The CDR3 sequence is CASSYPIVTGGAAGANVLTF. The DNA of the CDR3 is TGTGCCAGCAGTTACCCCATAGTAACAGGGGGCGCCGCTGGGGCCAACGTCCTGACTTTC.

This sequence joins TRBV12-3 or TRBV12-4 and TRBJ2-7; the match to TRBD2 covers 9 bases. The CDR3 has 15 residues. Unmatched junction bases numbered 12, after V lost 10 bases and J lost 2 bases. In DNA form, the CDR3 reads TGTGCCAACAGCATTAGCGGGAGCGTAACCTACGAGCAGTACTTC. Translating it yields CANSISGSVTYEQYF.

The chain combines TRBV13 with TRBJ2-1; D gene uncertain. V shed 3 bases and J shed 3 bases, with 18 bases lying between them. CDR1 and CDR2 from the germline V gene are PRHDT and FYEKMQ (reference sequence). This CDR3 has 17 amino acids. This CDR3 reads CASSFDSDPSGYNEQFF. As DNA, the CDR3 is TGTGCCAGCAGCTTTGACTCTGACCCCTCAGGCTACAATGAGCAGTTCTTC.

CDR3 DNA sequence: TGTGCCAGCAGCCAGGCCCGGGGGGCGCAGCCCCAGCATTTT. It encodes CASSQARGAQPQHF. V is TRBV3-1 and J is TRBJ1-5, with D maybe TRBD1 (6 bases). Between the trimmed V and J ends, which lost 3 bases and 7 bases, there was a span of 13 bases. The CDR3 length is 14 residues. CDR1 and CDR2 from the germline V gene are LGHDT and YNNKEL (reference sequence).

This clonotype was seen more than once but under ten times. The rearrangement uses TRBV20-1 and TRBJ2-7; the match to TRBD1 covers 8 bases. Germline CDR1 reads DFQATT; CDR2 reads SNEGSKA (reference sequence). CDR3 length equals 14 residues. J was trimmed by 1 base and V by 6 bases; bases with no gene match: 8. The CDR3 bases are TGCAGTGCCCGTGGGACAGGTTCTTCCTACGAGCAGTACTTC. Amino acids: CSARGTGSSYEQYF.

This clonotype was counted a few times. This chain links TRBV24-1 with TRBJ2-5; D could derive from TRBD1 or TRBD2 (6 bases each). The CDR3 is 15 residues long. Germline values: CDR1 KGHDR, CDR2 SFDVKD. V lost 0 bases and J lost 5, with 12 bases in between. CDR3: CATSDLRGARETQYF. The CDR3 DNA follows: TGTGCCACCAGTGATTTGAGGGGGGCGCGGGAGACCCAGTACTTC.

The genes are TRBV5-1 and TRBJ2-3; a possible D gene is TRBD2 (5 bases). V gave up 3 bases and J gave up 2 bases, with 16 bases separating them. The CDR3 totals 16 residues. Per the germline V gene, CDR1 is SGHRS and CDR2 is YFSETQ. The CDR3 coding sequence is TGCGCCAGCAGCTACCCCGTGAGCGGACCCACAGATACGCAGTATTTT. Its protein is CASSYPVSGPTDTQYF.

This rearrangement joins TRBV5-6 to TRBJ1-3; the D gene is possibly TRBD1 (5 bases). CDR1 and CDR2 (germline): SGHDT, YYEEEE. The V and J ends lost 0 bases and 0 bases respectively, with 13 bases between them. The CDR3 extends over 17 amino acids. CDR3 amino acids: CASSLAGTDPSGNTIYF. Here the CDR3 DNA reads TGTGCCAGCAGCTTGGCCGGGACGGACCCCTCTGGAAACACCATATATTTT.

This clonotype was observed a few times. The chain combines TRBV2 with TRBJ2-7, with TRBD1 identical over 9 bases. Germline V lookup: CDR1 SNHLY, CDR2 FYNNEI. The V gene end was trimmed by 8 bases and the J gene end by 4 bases; junction bases not matched to a gene: 6. This CDR3 has 13 residues. The CDR3 sequence is CASVSDRGYEQYF. In DNA form, the CDR3 reads TGTGCCAGCGTCTCCGACAGGGGGTACGAGCAGTACTTC. The full variable domain, in which reference TRBV2 and TRBJ2-7 provide the parts outside the CDR3, is EPEVTQTPSHQVTQMGQEVILRCVPISNHLYFYWYRQILGQKVEFLVSFYNNEISEKSEIFDDQFSVERPDGSNFTLKIRSTKLEDSAMYFCASVSDRGYEQYFGPGTRLTVT.

The V and J genes are TRBV28 and TRBJ2-4; D is ambiguous. This CDR3 comprises 15 residues. Germline V gene sequence: CDR1 MDHEN, CDR2 SYDVKM. Trimming shortened V by 2 bases and J by 1 base, and 9 bases separated the two germline ends. CDR3 in DNA: TGTGCCAGCAGTTTAATTGGTGGGGCCAAAAACATTCAGTACTTC. Translation gives CASSLIGGAKNIQYF.

The V call is TRBV28, the J call TRBJ1-6, with D possibly matching TRBD1 (6 bases). The CDR3 contains 17 residues. The V gene lost 4 bases and the J gene lost 6 bases, with 19 bases spanning the gap. The germline CDR1 and CDR2 sequences are MDHEN and SYDVKM. The CDR3 region has the DNA TGTGCCAGCAGTTCCCCTGCAGGGGCAGGGTCTAATTCACCCCTCCACTTT. It is translated as CASSSPAGAGSNSPLHF.

CDR3 nucleotides: TGTGCCACCAGTGATTTGCGACACCCAACCGGGGAGCTGTTTTTT. Translation: CATSDLRHPTGELFF. The chain couples TRBV24-1 to TRBJ2-2; D is unclear. The CDR3 spans 15 residues. Germline values: CDR1 KGHDR, CDR2 SFDVKD. V dropped 0 bases and J dropped 5 bases, with 9 bases sitting between them.

This clonotype has at least ten counts. The rearrangement joins TRBV20-1 to TRBJ2-7, with D possibly TRBD2 on 5 matching bases. The CDR3 has 13 amino acids. Germline-derived CDR1 and CDR2 are DFQATT and SNEGSKA (reference sequence). The ends were cut back, 4 bases at V and 2 bases at J, with 12 bases in the middle. CDR3 nucleotide sequence: TGCAGTGCTATCGGGGAGAGGCCCTACGAGCAGTACTTC. Residues: CSAIGERPYEQYF.